The present entry profiles one T cell receptor (beta chain) with its context. Its antigen is as yet unknown. Libraries were prepared by immunoSEQ multiplex PCR; TCRdb keeps only in-frame clonotypes and omits some of them. The data contain around 13,000 clones, around 68% of them singletons. The data were obtained in a study of T cells in tumors after PD-1 blockade. Findings and caveats of the study: After therapy, most expanded exhausted CD8+ clones were absent pre-treatment, suggesting clonal replacement.

Germline CDR1 and CDR2: SGHVS and FNYEAQ. V lost 5 bases, J lost 1 base, and 15 bases lay in between. The CDR3 is 16 amino acids. This specimen consisted of tumor tissue, obtained before anti-PD-1 treatment. This clonotype originated in a human donor with cutaneous squamous cell carcinoma. The rearrangement uses TRBV7-6 and TRBJ2-1; maybe TRBD1 (7 bases). CDR3 nucleotides: TGTGCCAGCAGCCTCGGCCAGGGGGGTTCCTACAATGAGCAGTTCTTC. Residues: CASSLGQGGSYNEQFF. Filled out from reference TRBV7-6 and TRBJ2-1, the complete variable domain reads GAGVSQSPRYKVTKRGQDVALRCDPISGHVSLYWYRQALGQGPEFLTYFNYEAQQDKSGLPNDRFSAERPEGSISTLTIQRTEQRDSAMYRCASSLGQGGSYNEQFFGPGTRLTVL.